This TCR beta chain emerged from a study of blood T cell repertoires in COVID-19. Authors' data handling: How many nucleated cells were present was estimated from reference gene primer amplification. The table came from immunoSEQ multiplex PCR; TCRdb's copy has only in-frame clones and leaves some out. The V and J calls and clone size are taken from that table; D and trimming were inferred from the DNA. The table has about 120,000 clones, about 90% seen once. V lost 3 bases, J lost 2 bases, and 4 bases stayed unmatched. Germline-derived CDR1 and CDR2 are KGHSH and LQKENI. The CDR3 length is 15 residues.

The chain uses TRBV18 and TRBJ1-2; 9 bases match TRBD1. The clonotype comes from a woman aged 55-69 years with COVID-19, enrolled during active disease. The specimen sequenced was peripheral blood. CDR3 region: CASSPRDRENYGYTF. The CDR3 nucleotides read TGTGCCAGCTCACCCAGGGACAGGGAAAACTATGGCTACACCTTC.